This T cell receptor beta chain was recorded in a study of radiation and T cells in renal cell carcinoma. Across the whole study: Nephrectomy followed 15 Gy stereotactic body radiation by 4 weeks. Study outcomes and limitations: From baseline, blood top tumor clonotypes peaked at 2 weeks post-radiation. Without pretreatment biopsies, baseline tumor clonotype presence was undetermined.

Described time point: baseline pretreatment blood. As for treatment: 15 Gy SBRT to primary tumor, nephrectomy 4 weeks later. Clear cell pathology was present in this patient's renal cell carcinoma. Comments on this clone: What it recognizes is unknown.

The germline V gene encodes CDR1 SEHNR and CDR2 FQNEAQ (reference sequence). The CDR3 length is 15 residues. Trimming at V came to 5 bases and at J to 2 bases, leaving 2 bases not matched to a gene. The data were produced by immunoSEQ multiplex PCR, yet TCRdb's version contains in-frame clones alone and is incomplete. The data hold approximately 110,000 clones, with around 80% observed a single time. The source was blood, collected from a patient whose treatment included radiotherapy and nephrectomy. The V call is TRBV7-9, the J call TRBJ2-3; 12 nucleotides line up with TRBD2. This TCR derives from a woman aged 55-70 years with renal cell carcinoma. CDR3 sequence: CASSTSGRSTDTQYF. The DNA for the CDR3 is TGTGCCAGCAGCACTAGCGGGAGGTCCACAGATACGCAGTATTTT. Looking up the rest from reference TRBV7-9 and TRBJ2-3 gives the full variable domain: DTGVSQNPRHKITKRGQNVTFRCDPISEHNRLYWYRQTLGQGPEFLTYFQNEAQLEKSRLLSDRFSAERPKGSFSTLEIQRTEQGDSAMYLCASSTSGRSTDTQYFGPGTRLTVL.